One sample yielded the 27 T cell receptor beta chains listed below, sequenced in a study of T-cell memory formation after mild COVID-19. Using its own MiXCR run on the 5' RACE reads, TCRdb lists one record per CDR3 protein. There are about 180,000 distinct CDR3 sequences in the sample; approximately 18% occur only once, and about 4% lies in the top ten. The sequenced sample was PBMCs or a T cell subset sorted from them (not recorded which). All receptors come from a man aged 18 to 35 who had mild COVID-19 (a few samples of this study predate the infection). Cell type and time point are not known.

J is TRBJ1-1 and V is TRBV12-3 or TRBV12-4; a weak D match, TRBD1 (5 bases). This CDR3 contains 14 residues. The ends were cut back, 5 bases at V and 2 bases at J, with 12 bases in the middle. In DNA form, the CDR3 reads TGTGCCAGCAGTATTGGGGGACCAAACACTGAAGCTTTCTTT. This sequence encodes CASSIGGPNTEAFF.

The chain carries TRBV7-2 and TRBJ2-3, with D perhaps given as TRBD1 or TRBD2 (5 bases each). V was clipped by 10 bases and J by 8 bases, with 28 bases between them. The CDR3 is 16 residues long. Germline assignment: CDR1 SGHTA and CDR2 FQGNSA. In DNA, the CDR3 is TGTGCCACAAGCGGTGTGGGGGTCATTTTCCAGGCTACGCAGTATTTT. The encoded protein is CATSGVGVIFQATQYF.

This clonotype has just a few counts. The chain carries TRBV29-1 and TRBJ1-5; 7 bases line up with TRBD1. The CDR3 loop spans 13 amino acids. The J segment lost 5 bases and the V segment lost 2 bases, leaving 3 bases of the junction unmatched. The V gene's germline CDR1 is SQVTM and CDR2 ANQGSEA. CDR3 bases: TGCAGCGTTGAATTAGGGGGCCATCAGCCCCAGCATTTT. Protein sequence: CSVELGGHQPQHF.

This clonotype has more than one count but fewer than ten. CDR3 region: CASSSSGYGYTF. DNA of the CDR3: TGTGCCAGCAGTTCGTCAGGCTATGGCTACACCTTC. The chain employs TRBV12-3 or TRBV12-4 and TRBJ1-2; the D is unclear. This CDR3 has 12 amino acids. The ends were cut back, 4 bases at V and 4 bases at J, with 7 bases in the middle.

The CDR3 sequence is CASSVGDRELDYGYTF. The CDR3 nucleotides are TGTGCCAGCAGCGTAGGGGACAGGGAGTTAGACTATGGCTACACCTTC. The chain is built from TRBV9 and TRBJ1-2; 9 positions match TRBD1. The J segment lost 3 bases and the V segment lost 0 bases, leaving 6 bases of the junction unmatched. From germline, CDR1 is SGDLS and CDR2 YYNGEE. The CDR3 is 16 residues long.

V and J are TRBV5-1 and TRBJ2-2, with D possibly called TRBD1 or TRBD2 (6 bases each). The V and J ends lost 4 bases and 6 bases respectively, with 13 bases between them. Germline assignment: CDR1 SGHRS and CDR2 YFSETQ. The CDR3 is made up of 14 amino acids. Here the CDR3 reads CASSRGDDSGELFF. The CDR3 DNA reads TGCGCCAGCAGCAGGGGGGATGACTCCGGGGAGCTGTTTTTT.

This clonotype appeared a single time. The V gene is TRBV7-2, the J gene TRBJ2-7; D is perhaps TRBD1 (5 bases). V dropped 1 base and J dropped 3 bases, with 13 bases sitting between them. The germline CDR1 and CDR2 sequences are SGHTA and FQGNSA. CDR3 size: 15 residues. The CDR3 coding sequence is TGTGCCAGCAGCTTAGTCGGCAGGGATTTCTACGAGCAGTACTTC. This gives the protein CASSLVGRDFYEQYF.

The chain couples TRBV12-5 to TRBJ2-7; D possibly corresponds to TRBD1 (6 bases). V was trimmed by 2 bases and J by 0 bases, leaving 17 bases between them. CDR1 and CDR2 (germline): LGHNT, FRNRAP. This CDR3 has 17 residues. CDR3 sequence reads: CASGLPTGWPGSYEQYF. In DNA, the CDR3 is TGTGCTAGTGGTTTGCCGACAGGTTGGCCGGGCTCCTACGAGCAGTACTTC.

This sequence joins TRBV7-2 and TRBJ1-4; D gene uncertain. V was shortened by 4 bases and J by 8 bases, with 14 bases between the two germline ends. CDR1 SGHTA and CDR2 FQGNSA come from the germline V gene. CDR3 length equals 14 residues. CDR3 amino acids: CASSSGGQTEKLFF. CDR3 nucleotide sequence: TGTGCCAGCAGCTCCGGAGGGCAAACGGAAAAACTGTTTTTT.

This chain uses TRBV5-1 with TRBJ2-2; 9 positions agree with TRBD2. Trimming removed 4 bases from V and 5 bases from J; junction bases left unmatched: 9. CDR1 is SGHRS and CDR2 is YFSETQ in the germline V gene. This CDR3 region has 16 residues. The CDR3 bases are TGCGCCAGCAGCCTCGTGGCGGGGGGGCCGACCGGGGAGCTGTTTTTT. Translated: CASSLVAGGPTGELFF.

The CDR3 sequence: CASSSLGSGGRADTQYF. The CDR3 nucleotides read TGTGCCAGCAGCTCCCTAGGTAGCGGGGGTAGGGCAGATACGCAGTATTTT. The chain links TRBV7-3 to TRBJ2-3; 9 nucleotides line up with TRBD2. Germline V gene data show CDR1 as SGHTA and CDR2 as FQGTGA. Unmatched junction bases numbered 12, after V lost 4 bases and J lost 4 bases. The CDR3 totals 17 residues.

This clonotype was observed once. The rearrangement links TRBV29-1 to TRBJ1-1, with TRBD1 matching over 8 bases. The germline V gene has CDR1 SQVTM and CDR2 ANQGSEA. CDR3 size: 15 residues. V dropped 1 base and J dropped 6; count of bases not matched to a gene: 10. CDR3 sequence: CSVEGLQGARAEAFF. For the CDR3, the DNA is TGCAGCGTTGAAGGTCTGCAGGGGGCGCGCGCTGAAGCTTTCTTT.

Only a few counts were recorded for this clonotype. The J gene is TRBJ1-4, the V gene TRBV15; weak D call: TRBD1 (5 bases). Deletions cut 1 base from V and 10 bases from J, with 7 bases between. This CDR3 has 12 residues. From germline, CDR1 is LNHNV and CDR2 YYDKDF (reference sequence). As DNA, the CDR3 is TGTGCCACCAGCAGAGTTGGGGGAAAACTGTTTTTT. Protein product: CATSRVGGKLFF.

The chain joins TRBV7-2 to TRBJ2-3, with 13 bases identical to TRBD2. The J segment lost 5 bases and the V segment lost 3 bases, leaving 8 bases of the junction unmatched. Germline loops: CDR1 SGHTA, CDR2 FQGNSA. The CDR3 runs to 17 residues. This CDR3 reads CASSLVTSGGAGDTQYF. The CDR3 DNA is TGTGCCAGCAGCTTGGTCACTAGCGGGGGGGCAGGAGATACGCAGTATTTT.

In its sample, this clonotype was seen a few times. This chain uses TRBV12-3 or TRBV12-4 with TRBJ1-5; D not certain. Trimming cost V 3 bases and J 7 bases, with 19 bases left between them. The CDR3 has 16 amino acids. The CDR3 DNA follows: TGTGCCAGCAGTTTTGAGCGGGTGGTACCGGGGCAGCCCCAGCATTTT. It codes for CASSFERVVPGQPQHF.

This chain joins TRBV6-2 or TRBV6-3 and TRBJ2-5; D uncertain. V gave up 9 bases and J gave up 4 bases, with 6 bases separating them. This CDR3 has 10 residues. Germline loops: CDR1 MNHEY, CDR2 SVGEGT. The CDR3 DNA sequence: TGTGCCAGTGCGCGAGAGACCCAGTACTTC. This encodes CASARETQYF.

The genes are TRBV29-1 and TRBJ1-2; 8 bases fit TRBD1. The V segment lost 7 bases and the J segment 3 bases; nucleotides outside the gene matches: 7. CDR3 size: 13 residues. Germline CDR1 SQVTM, CDR2 ANQGSEA. Here the CDR3 reads CSAYRGFDYGYTF. The CDR3 region has the DNA TGCAGCGCGTACAGGGGGTTCGACTATGGCTACACCTTC.

V is TRBV5-1 and J is TRBJ1-4, with D unclear. Germline lookup yields CDR1 SGHRS and CDR2 YFSETQ. The CDR3 is made up of 15 amino acids. Deletions cut 2 bases from V and 0 bases from J, with 8 bases between. In nucleotides, the CDR3 is TGCGCCAGCAGCTTAGACCCCGCAACTAATGAAAAACTGTTTTTT. Protein sequence: CASSLDPATNEKLFF.

This clonotype was counted only a few times. The CDR3 DNA reads as TGTGCCAGCAGCACAGGGAGCTCCTACGAGCAGTACTTC. Its protein product is CASSTGSSYEQYF. This rearrangement joins TRBV7-2 to TRBJ2-7, with D perhaps matching TRBD1 (6 bases). The germline V gene encodes CDR1 SGHTA and CDR2 FQGNSA. This CDR3 contains 13 residues. V lost 5 bases and J 0 bases, leaving 8 bases between the germline ends.

There are a few counts of this clonotype. The V and J genes are TRBV20-1 and TRBJ2-5, with a tentative D call TRBD2 (6 bases). Germline V gene data show CDR1 as DFQATT and CDR2 as SNEGSKA (reference sequence). The CDR3 consists of 15 residues. Trimming pared 0 bases from V and 5 bases from J, leaving 16 bases between. The CDR3 DNA sequence: TGCAGTGCTAGAGATACGAATAGCGGTGTGGAGACCCAGTACTTC. Translating gives CSARDTNSGVETQYF.

In this sample, this clonotype turned up a few times. The rearrangement uses TRBV29-1 and TRBJ2-3; TRBD2 is a possible D gene (6 bases). The CDR3 contains 13 residues. Trimming took off 6 bases at V and 7 bases at J, with 17 bases between the two ends. The germline CDR1 and CDR2 sequences are SQVTM and ANQGSEA. DNA of the CDR3: TGCAGCGTATGTTGGGGGGTTAGGTATACGCAGTATTTT. Its translation: CSVCWGVRYTQYF.

The J gene is TRBJ1-2, the V gene TRBV21-1; TRBD1 reflects the table's D call only, with no check against the DNA. TRBV21-1 counts as a pseudogene. The CDR3 spans 17 residues. The CDR3 is CASSSSLTGGKDYGYTF. The CDR3 bases are TGTGCCAGCAGCTCCTCTCTGACAGGGGGCAAGGACTATGGCTACACCTTC.

The chain employs TRBV7-9 and TRBJ1-6; 8 bases line up with TRBD1. This CDR3 has 20 amino acids. From germline, CDR1 is SEHNR and CDR2 FQNEAQ (reference sequence). J was trimmed by 13 bases and V by 2 bases; bases with no gene match: 25. The CDR3, as DNA: TGTGCCAGCAGCTTAATAGGGGGGCCAACGCGACAGGGGATCGCAGTGCCCCTCCACTTT. This translates into CASSLIGGPTRQGIAVPLHF.

V usage is TRBV4-3 and J usage is TRBJ1-3; 7 nucleotides match TRBD1. V lost 3 bases, J lost 6 bases, and 2 bases stayed unmatched. The V gene's germline CDR1 is LGHNA and CDR2 YSLEER. The CDR3 runs 13 residues. CDR3 sequence reads: CASSQDRLNTIYF. The CDR3 DNA sequence: TGCGCCAGCAGCCAGGACAGGTTAAACACCATATATTTT.

This clonotype was seen more than once but under ten times. This chain links TRBV6-5 with TRBJ1-5; D ambiguous. This CDR3 has 15 residues. The germline V gene has CDR1 MNHEY and CDR2 SVGAGI. Trimming took off 2 bases at V and 0 bases at J, with 8 bases between the two ends. The CDR3 bases are TGTGCCAGCAGTTACAGCCAGCGTAGCAATCAGCCCCAGCATTTT. It specifies CASSYSQRSNQPQHF.

The genes are TRBV4-3 and TRBJ2-1, with D tentatively TRBD2 (6 bases). V was cut by 0 bases and J by 9 bases, with 12 bases left in between. The CDR3 has 14 residues. Germline-derived CDR1 and CDR2 are LGHNA and YSLEER. The CDR3 DNA reads as TGCGCCAGCAGCCAAGAGCCTAGCGCGGGTGAGCAGTTCTTC. The encoded protein is CASSQEPSAGEQFF.

The gene calls are TRBV5-1 and TRBJ2-2; either TRBD1 or TRBD2 may fit D (5 bases each). Trimming removed 3 bases at V and 7 bases at J, with 13 bases between. The CDR3 length is 14 residues. Germline values: CDR1 SGHRS, CDR2 YFSETQ. In DNA, the CDR3 is TGCGCCAGCAGCTGGGACGTAGCAGGCGGGGAGCTGTTTTTT. It encodes CASSWDVAGGELFF.